This TCR beta chain was retrieved from a study of spatial heterogeneity in lung cancer. The overall study: Detected sequences consistently included more beta-chain ones than alpha-chain ones.

Germline lookup yields CDR1 WSHSY and CDR2 SAAADI. The CDR3 spans 13 residues. The V end was cut by 7 bases, the J end by 1 base, with 11 bases between. Time point reported: blood at routine non-recurrence follow-up after resection. Points from the study as a whole: At tumor resection, ubiquitous expanded TCRs were detected in blood more often than later.

Remarks on this clonotype: What it binds is not known.

Individual TCR cDNA molecules each bore their own unique molecular identifier. MiXCR, applied by TCRdb to the 5' RACE reads, yields one record per CDR3 protein. This sample has approximately 17,000 distinct CDR3 sequences, with 15% to 20% found just once. This specimen was PBMCs, taken at follow-up. The clonotype comes from a male donor with early-stage non-small cell lung cancer. The V call is TRBV10-2, the J call TRBJ2-7; D not resolved. CDR3 protein: CASTPTSSYEQYF. CDR3 bases: TGCGCCAGCACCCCGACGTCTTCCTACGAGCAGTACTTC.